This T cell receptor beta chain was sequenced in a study of Tregs in tolerant kidney transplant recipients. Study observations and caveats: Biological reproducibility was not directly addressed in this study. The small number of patients limits these findings pending further validation. The most relevant donor-specific Treg TCRbeta repertoire apparently came from expansion with activated donor B cells.

With respect to this clone: Its antigen is undetermined.

Method: immunoSEQ multiplex PCR; TCRdb's copy keeps in-frame clones and lacks some. Among roughly 250,000 clones, about 80% were seen once, and the ten largest hold approximately 0.69%. Unstimulated regulatory T cells (CD4+CD25+CD127-), CD4+CD25- non-regulatory cells, CD4 and CD8 cells were FACS-sorted from thawed PBMCs. Trimming shortened V by 8 bases and J by 6 bases, and 14 bases separated the two germline ends. CDR3 length: 14 amino acids. Germline-derived CDR1 and CDR2 are MNHEY and SVGAGI. Input material: CD4+ T cells from blood. The sequence was collected from a human donor in good health. The chain uses TRBV6-5 and TRBJ1-6; D ambiguous. In DNA form, the CDR3 reads TGTGCCAGCTCTATGGGGTTTGGTAATTCACCCCTCCACTTT. This codes for CASSMGFGNSPLHF.